This TCR beta chain is drawn from a study of T cells in tuberculosis. Trimming took off 2 bases at V and 15 bases at J, with 17 bases between the two ends. The CDR3 has 13 amino acids. Germline lookup yields CDR1 MDHEN and CDR2 SYDVKM. This clone came up once. Using immunoSEQ multiplex PCR, the repertoire was profiled, and TCRdb retains in-frame clones only, with some absent. The data contain around 45,000 clones, roughly 94% of them singletons. The specimen sequenced was PBMCs. The clonotype comes from a donor aged 10-29 years with latent tuberculosis or without tuberculosis infection. Some clones in this sample may be carry-over from other donors' samples. The gene calls are TRBV28 and TRBJ2-1, with D perhaps TRBD2 (5 bases). In nucleotides, the CDR3 is TGTGCCAGCAGTTTAAACGGTTGGGAGTACCCGTTCTTC. Encoded protein: CASSLNGWEYPFF.